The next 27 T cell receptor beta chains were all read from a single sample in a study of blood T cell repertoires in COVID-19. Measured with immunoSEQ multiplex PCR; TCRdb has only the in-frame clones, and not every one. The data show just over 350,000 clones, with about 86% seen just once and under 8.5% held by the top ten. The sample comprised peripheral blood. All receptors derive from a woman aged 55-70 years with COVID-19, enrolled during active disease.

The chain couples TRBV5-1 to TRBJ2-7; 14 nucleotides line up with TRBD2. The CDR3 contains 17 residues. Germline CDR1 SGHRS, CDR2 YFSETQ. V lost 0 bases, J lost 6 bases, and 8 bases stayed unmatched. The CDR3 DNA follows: TGCGCCAGCAGCTTGGGGACTAGCGGGGGGCCGTTCGGCGAGCAGTACTTC. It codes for CASSLGTSGGPFGEQYF.

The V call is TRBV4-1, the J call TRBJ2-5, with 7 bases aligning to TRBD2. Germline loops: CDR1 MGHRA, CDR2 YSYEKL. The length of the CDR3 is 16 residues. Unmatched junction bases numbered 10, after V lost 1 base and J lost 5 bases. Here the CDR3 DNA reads TGCGCCAGCAGCCAAGTCACAGCGGGGAGGGAGGAGACCCAGTACTTC. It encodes CASSQVTAGREETQYF.

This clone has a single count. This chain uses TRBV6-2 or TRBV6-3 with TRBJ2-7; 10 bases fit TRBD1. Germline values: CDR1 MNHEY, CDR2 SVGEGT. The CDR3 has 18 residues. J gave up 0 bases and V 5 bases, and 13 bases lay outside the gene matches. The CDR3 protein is CASSARDRGPRASYEQYF. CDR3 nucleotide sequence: TGTGCCAGCAGTGCCCGGGACAGGGGTCCCAGGGCCTCCTACGAGCAGTACTTC.

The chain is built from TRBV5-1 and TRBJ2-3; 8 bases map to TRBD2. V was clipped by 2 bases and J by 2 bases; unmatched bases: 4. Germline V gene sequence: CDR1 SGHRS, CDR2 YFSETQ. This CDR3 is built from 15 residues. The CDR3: CASSFSGEYTDTQYF. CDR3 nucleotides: TGCGCCAGCAGCTTTAGCGGGGAATACACAGATACGCAGTATTTT. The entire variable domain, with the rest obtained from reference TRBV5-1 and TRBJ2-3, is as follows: KAGVTQTPRYLIKTRGQQVTLSCSPISGHRSVSWYQQTPGQGLQFLFEYFSETQRNKGNFPGRFSGRQFSNSRSEMNVSTLELGDSALYLCASSFSGEYTDTQYFGPGTRLTVL.

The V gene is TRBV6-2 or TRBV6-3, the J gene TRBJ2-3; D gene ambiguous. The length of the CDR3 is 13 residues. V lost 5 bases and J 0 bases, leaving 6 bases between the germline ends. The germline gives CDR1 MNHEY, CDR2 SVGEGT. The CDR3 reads CASSGDSTDTQYF. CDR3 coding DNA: TGTGCCAGCAGTGGAGACAGCACAGATACGCAGTATTTT.

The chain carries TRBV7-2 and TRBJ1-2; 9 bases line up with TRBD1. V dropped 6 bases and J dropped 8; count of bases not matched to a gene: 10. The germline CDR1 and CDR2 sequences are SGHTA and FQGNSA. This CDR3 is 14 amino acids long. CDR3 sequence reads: CASSPGQGFFGYTF. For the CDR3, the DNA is TGTGCCAGCAGTCCGGGACAGGGTTTTTTCGGCTACACCTTC. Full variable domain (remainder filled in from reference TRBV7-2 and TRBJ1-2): GAGVSQSPSNKVTEKGKDVELRCDPISGHTALYWYRQSLGQGLEFLIYFQGNSAPDKSGLPSDRFSAERTGGSVSTLTIQRTQQEDSAVYLCASSPGQGFFGYTFGSGTRLTVV.

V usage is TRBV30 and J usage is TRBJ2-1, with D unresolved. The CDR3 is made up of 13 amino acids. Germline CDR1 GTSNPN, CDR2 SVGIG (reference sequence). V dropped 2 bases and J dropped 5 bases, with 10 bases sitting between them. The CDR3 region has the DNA TGTGCCTGGAGTATCGGCGGCAACAATGAGCAGTTCTTC. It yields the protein CAWSIGGNNEQFF.

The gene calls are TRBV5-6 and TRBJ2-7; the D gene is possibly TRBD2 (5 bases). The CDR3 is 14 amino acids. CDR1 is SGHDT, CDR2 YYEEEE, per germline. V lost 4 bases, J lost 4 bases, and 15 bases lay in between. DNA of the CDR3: TGTGCCAGCAGCAGGACCGGACGGGAATACGAGCAGTACTTC. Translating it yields CASSRTGREYEQYF. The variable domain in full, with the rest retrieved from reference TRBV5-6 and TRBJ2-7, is DAGVTQSPTHLIKTRGQQVTLRCSPKSGHDTVSWYQQALGQGPQFIFQYYEEEERQRGNFPDRFSGHQFPNYSSELNVNALLLGDSALYLCASSRTGREYEQYFGPGTRLTVT.

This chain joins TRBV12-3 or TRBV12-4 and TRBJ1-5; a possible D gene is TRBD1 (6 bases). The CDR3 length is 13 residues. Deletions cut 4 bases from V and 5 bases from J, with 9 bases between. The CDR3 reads CASSWTVDQPQHF. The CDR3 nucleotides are TGTGCCAGCAGTTGGACAGTGGATCAGCCCCAGCATTTT.

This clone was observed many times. CDR3 loop: CASSSFAHLAGRGAEQFF. As DNA, the CDR3 is TGCGCCAGCAGCTCCTTCGCACACCTAGCGGGAAGAGGTGCCGAGCAGTTCTTC. This chain connects TRBV5-1 to TRBJ2-1, with 9 bases matching TRBD2. The CDR3 sequence is 18 residues long. Germline CDR1 SGHRS, CDR2 YFSETQ. V shed 3 bases and J 10 bases; nucleotides not matched to a gene: 20.

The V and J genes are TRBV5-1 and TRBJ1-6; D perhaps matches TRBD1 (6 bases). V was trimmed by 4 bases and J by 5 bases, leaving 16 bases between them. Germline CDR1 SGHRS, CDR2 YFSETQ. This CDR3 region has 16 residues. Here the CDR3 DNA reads TGCGCCAGCAGCCTGGGTCGGACAGTGAATAATTCACCCCTCCACTTT. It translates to CASSLGRTVNNSPLHF. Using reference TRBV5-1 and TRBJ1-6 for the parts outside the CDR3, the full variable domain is KAGVTQTPRYLIKTRGQQVTLSCSPISGHRSVSWYQQTPGQGLQFLFEYFSETQRNKGNFPGRFSGRQFSNSRSEMNVSTLELGDSALYLCASSLGRTVNNSPLHFGNGTRLTVT.

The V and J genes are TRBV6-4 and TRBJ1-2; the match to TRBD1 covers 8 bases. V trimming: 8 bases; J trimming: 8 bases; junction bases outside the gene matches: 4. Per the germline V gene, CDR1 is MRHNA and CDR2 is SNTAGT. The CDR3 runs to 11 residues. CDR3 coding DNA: TGTGCCAGCTCGTCAGGGGGCGGCTACACCTTC. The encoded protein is CASSSGGGYTF.

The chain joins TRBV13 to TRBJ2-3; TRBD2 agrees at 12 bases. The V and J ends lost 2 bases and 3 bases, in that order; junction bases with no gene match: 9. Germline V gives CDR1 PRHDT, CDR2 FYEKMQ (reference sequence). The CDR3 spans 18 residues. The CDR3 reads CASSLLFLAGGPTDTQYF. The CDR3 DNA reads TGTGCCAGCAGCTTACTATTTCTAGCGGGGGGGCCTACAGATACGCAGTATTTT.

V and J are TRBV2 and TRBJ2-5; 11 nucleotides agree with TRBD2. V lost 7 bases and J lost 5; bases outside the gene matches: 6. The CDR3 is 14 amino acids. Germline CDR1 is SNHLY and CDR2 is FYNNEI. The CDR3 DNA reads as TGTGCCAGCACTCTAGCGGGGGGTTGGGAGACCCAGTACTTC. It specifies CASTLAGGWETQYF. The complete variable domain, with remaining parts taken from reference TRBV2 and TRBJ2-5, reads EPEVTQTPSHQVTQMGQEVILRCVPISNHLYFYWYRQILGQKVEFLVSFYNNEISEKSEIFDDQFSVERPDGSNFTLKIRSTKLEDSAMYFCASTLAGGWETQYFGPGTRLLVL.

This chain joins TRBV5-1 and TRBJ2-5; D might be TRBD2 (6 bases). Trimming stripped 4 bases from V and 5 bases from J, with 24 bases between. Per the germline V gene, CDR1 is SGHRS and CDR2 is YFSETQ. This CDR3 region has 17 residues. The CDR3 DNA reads TGCGCCAGCAGCAGCACCGGAGGGGCCTCTTATTGGGAGACCCAGTACTTC. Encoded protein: CASSSTGGASYWETQYF.

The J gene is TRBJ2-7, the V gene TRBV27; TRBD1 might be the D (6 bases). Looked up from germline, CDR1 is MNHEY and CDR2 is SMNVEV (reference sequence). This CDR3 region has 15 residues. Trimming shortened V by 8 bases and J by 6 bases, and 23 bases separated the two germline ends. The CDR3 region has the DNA TGTGCCAGCGCCATCCGGGCCAGGGGAGTTTTCGAGCAGTACTTC. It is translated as CASAIRARGVFEQYF.

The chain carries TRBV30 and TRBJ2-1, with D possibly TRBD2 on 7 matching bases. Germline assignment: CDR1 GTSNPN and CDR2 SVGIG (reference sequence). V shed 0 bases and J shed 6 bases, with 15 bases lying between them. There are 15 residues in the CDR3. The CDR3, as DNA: TGTGCCTGGAGTGTAAGGGGGGGGCTCGGCAATGAGCAGTTCTTC. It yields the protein CAWSVRGGLGNEQFF.

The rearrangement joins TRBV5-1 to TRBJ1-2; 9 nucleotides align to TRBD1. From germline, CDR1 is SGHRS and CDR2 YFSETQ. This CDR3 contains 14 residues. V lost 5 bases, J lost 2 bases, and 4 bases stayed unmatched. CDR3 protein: CASRQGTGNYGYTF. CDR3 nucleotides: TGCGCCAGCAGACAAGGGACAGGGAACTATGGCTACACCTTC. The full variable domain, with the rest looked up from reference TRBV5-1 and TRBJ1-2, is KAGVTQTPRYLIKTRGQQVTLSCSPISGHRSVSWYQQTPGQGLQFLFEYFSETQRNKGNFPGRFSGRQFSNSRSEMNVSTLELGDSALYLCASRQGTGNYGYTFGSGTRLTVV.

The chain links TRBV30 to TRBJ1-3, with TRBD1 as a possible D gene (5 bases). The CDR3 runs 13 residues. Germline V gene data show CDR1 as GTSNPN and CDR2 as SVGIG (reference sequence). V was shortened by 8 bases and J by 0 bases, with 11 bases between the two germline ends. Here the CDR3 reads CAGRQFSGNTIYF. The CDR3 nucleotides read TGTGCCGGCCGACAGTTCTCTGGAAACACCATATATTTT.

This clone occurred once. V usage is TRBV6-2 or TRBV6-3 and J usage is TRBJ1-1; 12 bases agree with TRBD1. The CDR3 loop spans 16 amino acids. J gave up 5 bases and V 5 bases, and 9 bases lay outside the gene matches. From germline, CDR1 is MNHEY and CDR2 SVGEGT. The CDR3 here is CASSRTGTGGGTEAFF. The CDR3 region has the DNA TGTGCCAGCAGTAGAACCGGGACAGGGGGCGGAACTGAAGCTTTCTTT.

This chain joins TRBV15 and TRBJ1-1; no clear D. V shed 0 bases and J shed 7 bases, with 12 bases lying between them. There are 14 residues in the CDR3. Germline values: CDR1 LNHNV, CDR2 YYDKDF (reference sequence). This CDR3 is CATSRDWAAGEAFF. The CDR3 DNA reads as TGTGCCACCAGCAGAGATTGGGCAGCGGGTGAAGCTTTCTTT.

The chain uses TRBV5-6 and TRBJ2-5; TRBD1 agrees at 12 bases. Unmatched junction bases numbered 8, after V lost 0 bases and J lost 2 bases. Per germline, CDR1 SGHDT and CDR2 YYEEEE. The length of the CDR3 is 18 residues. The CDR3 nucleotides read TGTGCCAGCAGCTTGGAGGGACAGGGGGCCCCCTTTCAAGAGACCCAGTACTTC. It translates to CASSLEGQGAPFQETQYF. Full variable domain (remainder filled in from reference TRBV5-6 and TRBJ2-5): DAGVTQSPTHLIKTRGQQVTLRCSPKSGHDTVSWYQQALGQGPQFIFQYYEEEERQRGNFPDRFSGHQFPNYSSELNVNALLLGDSALYLCASSLEGQGAPFQETQYFGPGTRLLVL.

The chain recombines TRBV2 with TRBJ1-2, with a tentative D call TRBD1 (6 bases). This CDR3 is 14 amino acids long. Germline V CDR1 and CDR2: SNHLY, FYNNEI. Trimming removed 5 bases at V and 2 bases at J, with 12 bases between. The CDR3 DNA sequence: TGTGCCAGCAGTCTGAGGACAGACAACTATGGCTACACCTTC. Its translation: CASSLRTDNYGYTF. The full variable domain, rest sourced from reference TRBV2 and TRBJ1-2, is EPEVTQTPSHQVTQMGQEVILRCVPISNHLYFYWYRQILGQKVEFLVSFYNNEISEKSEIFDDQFSVERPDGSNFTLKIRSTKLEDSAMYFCASSLRTDNYGYTFGSGTRLTVV.

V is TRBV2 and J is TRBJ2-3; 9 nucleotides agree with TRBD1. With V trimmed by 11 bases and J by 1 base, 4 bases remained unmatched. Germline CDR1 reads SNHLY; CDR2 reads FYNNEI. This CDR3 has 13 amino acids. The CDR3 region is CAGRQGGTDTQYF. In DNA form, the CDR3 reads TGTGCCGGCCGACAGGGGGGCACAGATACGCAGTATTTT.

The chain's CDR3 is CASSLAGDETQYF. In DNA, the CDR3 is TGTGCCAGCAGCTTGGCAGGGGATGAGACCCAGTACTTC. The chain is built from TRBV7-2 and TRBJ2-5; D may be TRBD1 (6 bases). V lost 3 bases to trimming and J lost 5 bases, with 10 bases between them. The length of the CDR3 is 13 residues. Germline assignment: CDR1 SGHTA and CDR2 FQGNSA.

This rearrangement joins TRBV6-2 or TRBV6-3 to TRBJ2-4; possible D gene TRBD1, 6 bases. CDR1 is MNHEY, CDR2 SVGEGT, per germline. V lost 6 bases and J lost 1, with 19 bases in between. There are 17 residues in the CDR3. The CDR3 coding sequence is TGTGCCAGCAGCCGTCCCGGTAACAGGGCCGCCAAAAACATTCAGTACTTC. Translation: CASSRPGNRAAKNIQYF.

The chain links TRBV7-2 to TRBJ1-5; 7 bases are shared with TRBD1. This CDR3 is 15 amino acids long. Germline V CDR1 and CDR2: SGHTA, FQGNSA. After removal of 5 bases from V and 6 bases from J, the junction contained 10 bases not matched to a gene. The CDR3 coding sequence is TGTGCCAGCAGCCCTCGACAGGGCTGGAGTCAGCCCCAGCATTTT. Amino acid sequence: CASSPRQGWSQPQHF.